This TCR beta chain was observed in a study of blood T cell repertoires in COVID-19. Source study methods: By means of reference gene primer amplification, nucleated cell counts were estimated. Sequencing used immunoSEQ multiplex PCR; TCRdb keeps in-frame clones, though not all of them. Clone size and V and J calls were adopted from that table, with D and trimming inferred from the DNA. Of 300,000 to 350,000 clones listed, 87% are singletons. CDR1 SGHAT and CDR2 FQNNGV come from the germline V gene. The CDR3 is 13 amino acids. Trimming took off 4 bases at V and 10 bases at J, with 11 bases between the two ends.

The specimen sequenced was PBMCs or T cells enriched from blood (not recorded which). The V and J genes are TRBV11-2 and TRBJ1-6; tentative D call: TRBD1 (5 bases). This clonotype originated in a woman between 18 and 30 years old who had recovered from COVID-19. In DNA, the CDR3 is TGTGCCAGCAGCTCCGCGACAGTATCACCCCTCCACTTT. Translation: CASSSATVSPLHF. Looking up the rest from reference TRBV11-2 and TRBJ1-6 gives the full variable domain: EAGVAQSPRYKIIEKRQSVAFWCNPISGHATLYWYQQILGQGPKLLIQFQNNGVVDDSQLPKDRFSAERLKGVDSTLKIQPAKLEDSAVYLCASSSATVSPLHFGNGTRLTVT.